The 9 T cell receptor beta chains listed next were all sequenced from one sample in a study of regulatory T cells in long-lasting Graves disease. Time point denoted: newly diagnosed GD, antithyroid drugs for less than 3 months. Extracted RNA from PBMCs served as the source of the TCR library. Both iRepertoire HTBI primers and Arm-PCR of CDR3 regions were used to build the TCR beta libraries. Using its own MiXCR run on the multiplex PCR reads, TCRdb lists one record per CDR3 protein. The data show about 470,000 distinct CDR3 sequences, 15% seen once. The same specimen was also included in a second study, on T cells in Graves' hyperthyroidism and ophthalmopathy.

This specimen consisted of peripheral blood mononuclear cells (PBMCs), obtained at new diagnosis, from a patient treated with antithyroid drugs. Receptor source: a woman in her thirties with Graves disease.

This clonotype was observed at least ten times. This chain joins TRBV6-1 and TRBJ1-1, with 9 bases aligning to TRBD1. The germline V gene has CDR1 MNHNS and CDR2 SASEGT. The CDR3 totals 14 residues. Trimming cost V 6 bases and J 0 bases; bases outside gene matches: 2. DNA for the CDR3: TGTGCCAGCAGGACAGGGGGGCTGAACACTGAAGCTTTCTTT. Encoded protein: CASRTGGLNTEAFF.

The sample holds a few counts of this clonotype. V and J are TRBV20-1 and TRBJ1-2; the D gene is possibly TRBD1 (5 bases). The germline V gene encodes CDR1 DFQATT and CDR2 SNEGSKA (reference sequence). The CDR3 spans 15 residues. Trimming removed 3 bases at V and 4 bases at J, with 18 bases between. For the CDR3, the DNA is TGCAGTGCTAGGGTCGATGGAGGGGCTCGCTATGGCTACACCTTC. Protein: CSARVDGGARYGYTF.

This clonotype has ten or more counts. The chain links TRBV11-3 to TRBJ1-1; possibly TRBD1 for D (6 bases). Germline CDR1 and CDR2: SGHNT and YENEEA. V was shortened by 3 bases and J by 4 bases, with 15 bases between the two germline ends. The CDR3 runs 15 residues. CDR3 amino acids: CASSLTGLGGTEAFF. CDR3 sequence (DNA): TGTGCCAGCAGCTTGACAGGTCTCGGGGGCACTGAAGCTTTCTTT.

The chain carries TRBV20-1 and TRBJ2-1, with TRBD2 matching over 13 bases. Germline V gene sequence: CDR1 DFQATT, CDR2 SNEGSKA (reference sequence). This CDR3 has 16 residues. V gave up 5 bases and J gave up 8 bases; unmatched junction bases: 12. The CDR3 DNA reads as TGCAGTGCTTCTCCCGGACTAGCGGGAGATGGGCATGAGCAGTTCTTC. Its protein product is CSASPGLAGDGHEQFF.

This clonotype was picked up many times. This chain joins TRBV12-3 or TRBV12-4 and TRBJ1-4, with D possibly TRBD1 on 5 matching bases. V gave up 2 bases and J gave up 0 bases, with 7 bases separating them. The CDR3 loop spans 15 amino acids. The CDR3 DNA is TGTGCCAGCAGTTTACCGGGGGCAACTAATGAAAAACTGTTTTTT. Translation gives CASSLPGATNEKLFF.

This clonotype was seen repeatedly, ten times or more. This rearrangement joins TRBV30 to TRBJ1-1, with 10 bases that match TRBD1. The CDR3 runs 13 residues. Unmatched junction bases numbered 3, after V lost 4 bases and J lost 4 bases. Germline V CDR1 and CDR2: GTSNPN, SVGIG (reference sequence). The CDR3 region has the DNA TGTGCCTGGAAGGGGACAGGGGTCACTGAAGCTTTCTTT. Translation: CAWKGTGVTEAFF.

This clonotype was counted ten times or more. CDR3 residues: CAITSRMGSTGELFF. CDR3 DNA sequence: TGTGCCATCACCTCCCGGATGGGATCCACCGGGGAGCTGTTTTTT. The V gene is TRBV10-3, the J gene TRBJ2-2; D ambiguous. CDR3 length equals 15 residues. Trimming pared 7 bases from V and 4 bases from J, leaving 16 bases between. Germline-derived CDR1 and CDR2 are ENHRY and SYGVKD.

This clonotype was observed at least ten times. V and J are TRBV20-1 and TRBJ2-1, with 7 positions matching TRBD1. The ends lost 5 bases at V and 7 bases at J; junction bases unmatched: 11. Germline-derived CDR1 and CDR2 are DFQATT and SNEGSKA (reference sequence). CDR3 size: 14 residues. The chain's CDR3 is CSAENRLGQNEQFF. As DNA, the CDR3 is TGCAGTGCTGAAAACCGGTTGGGACAGAATGAGCAGTTCTTC.

CDR3 DNA: TGTGCCAGCAGTTTGAGGCCCTTTAATGAAAAACTGTTTTTT. It encodes CASSLRPFNEKLFF. The chain is built from TRBV12-3 or TRBV12-4 and TRBJ1-4; D unclear. The CDR3 has 14 amino acids. V lost 3 bases, J lost 4 bases, and 9 bases lay in between.